This TCR beta chain comes out of a study of T cell responses to AZD1222 COVID-19 vaccine. Study-level background: The analysis combined second doses at about 4 or about 12 weeks. Study-wide points: White British ancestry dominated among donors, who included more females, and clonal diversity was possibly underestimated.

Comments on this clone: Its matching antigen is unknown.

Germline values: CDR1 SNHLY, CDR2 FYNNEI. V lost 5 bases to trimming and J lost 2 bases; unmatched junction nucleotides: 3. CDR3 length equals 13 residues. The method was immunoSEQ multiplex PCR; TCRdb's version includes in-frame clones alone and lacks a portion of them. Of roughly 120,000 clones in the sample, 92% were seen once. The source is an adult in good health. The specimen was peripheral blood, collected on day 0 of AZD1222 vaccination. The V gene is TRBV2, the J gene TRBJ2-7; 7 positions match TRBD1. Written as DNA, the CDR3 is TGTGCCAGCAGTAGGACAGGAGCCTACGAGCAGTACTTC. This gives the protein CASSRTGAYEQYF.